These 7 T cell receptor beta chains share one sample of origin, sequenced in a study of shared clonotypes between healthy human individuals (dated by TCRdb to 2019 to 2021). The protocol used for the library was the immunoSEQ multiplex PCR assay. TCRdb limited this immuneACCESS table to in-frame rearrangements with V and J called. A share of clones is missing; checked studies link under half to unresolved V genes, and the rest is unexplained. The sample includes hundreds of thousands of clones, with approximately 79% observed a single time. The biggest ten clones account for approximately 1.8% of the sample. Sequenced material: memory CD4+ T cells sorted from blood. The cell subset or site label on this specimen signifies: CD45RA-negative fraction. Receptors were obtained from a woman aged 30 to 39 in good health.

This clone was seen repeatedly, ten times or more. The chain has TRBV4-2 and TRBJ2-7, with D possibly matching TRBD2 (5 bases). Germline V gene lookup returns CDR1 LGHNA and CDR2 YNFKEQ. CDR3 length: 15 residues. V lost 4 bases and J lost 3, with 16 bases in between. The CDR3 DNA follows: TGTGCCAGCAGCCGCAGACCGGAGGCGGGCTACGAGCAGTACTTC. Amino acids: CASSRRPEAGYEQYF.

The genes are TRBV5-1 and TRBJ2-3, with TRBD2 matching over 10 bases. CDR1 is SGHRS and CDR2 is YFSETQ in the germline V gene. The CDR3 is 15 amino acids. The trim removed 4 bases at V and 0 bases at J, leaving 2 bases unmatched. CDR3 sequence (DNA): TGCGCCAGCAGCGGGGGACTAGCGAGCACAGATACGCAGTATTTT. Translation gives CASSGGLASTDTQYF. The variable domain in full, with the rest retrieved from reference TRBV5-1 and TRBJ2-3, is KAGVTQTPRYLIKTRGQQVTLSCSPISGHRSVSWYQQTPGQGLQFLFEYFSETQRNKGNFPGRFSGRQFSNSRSEMNVSTLELGDSALYLCASSGGLASTDTQYFGPGTRLTVL.

CDR3 nucleotides: TGTGCCAGCGATTTAGCGGGATACGAGCAGTACTTC. Amino acids: CASDLAGYEQYF. J is TRBJ2-7 and V is TRBV21-1; the D segment call TRBD2 is taken from the table without a DNA check. TRBV21-1 represents a pseudogene. This CDR3 comprises 12 residues.

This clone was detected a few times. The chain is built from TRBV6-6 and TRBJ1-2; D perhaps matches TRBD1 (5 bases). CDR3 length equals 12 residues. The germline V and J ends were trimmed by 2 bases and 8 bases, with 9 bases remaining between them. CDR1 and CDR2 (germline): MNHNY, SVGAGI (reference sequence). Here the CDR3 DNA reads TGTGCCAGCAGTTACGGGAGGGACGGCTACACCTTC. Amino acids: CASSYGRDGYTF.

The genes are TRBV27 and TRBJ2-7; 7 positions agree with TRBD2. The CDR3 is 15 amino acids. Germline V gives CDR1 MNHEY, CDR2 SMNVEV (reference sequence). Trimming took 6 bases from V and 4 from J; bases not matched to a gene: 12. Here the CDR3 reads CASSRFLAETYEQYF. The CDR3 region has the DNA TGTGCCAGCAGCCGCTTTCTAGCGGAGACTTACGAGCAGTACTTC.

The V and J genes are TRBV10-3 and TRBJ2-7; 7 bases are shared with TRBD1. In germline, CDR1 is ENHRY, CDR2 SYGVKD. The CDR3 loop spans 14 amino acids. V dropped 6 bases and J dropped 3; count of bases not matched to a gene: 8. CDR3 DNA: TGTGCCATCAGCTGGTCACAGGGGAACTACGAGCAGTACTTC. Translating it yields CAISWSQGNYEQYF.

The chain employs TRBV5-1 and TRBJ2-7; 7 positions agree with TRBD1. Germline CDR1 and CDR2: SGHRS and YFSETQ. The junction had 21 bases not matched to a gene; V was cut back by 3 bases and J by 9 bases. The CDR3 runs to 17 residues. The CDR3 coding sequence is TGCGCCAGCAGCTCGCGGCCGGGACAGAAGGCCCTACGAGCGCAGTACTTC. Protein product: CASSSRPGQKALRAQYF.